The clone carrying this TCR beta chain was observed a few times. Its specificity is not known. By quantitative 5'-RACE with molecular barcodes, the TCR beta libraries were made. TCRdb ran MiXCR on the 5' RACE reads and lists one entry per CDR3 protein. The sample includes a few hundred thousand distinct CDR3 sequences, roughly 13% of them seen just once. The data were obtained in a study of CD8 T cells in ankylosing spondylitis. Overall study results and limits: Blood from ankylosing spondylitis patients appeared to carry a characteristic roughly 8-variant TCR beta motif.

The CDR3 extends over 14 amino acids. Germline CDR1 is SGDLS and CDR2 is YYNGEE. Trimming took off 4 bases at V and 7 bases at J, with 15 bases between the two ends. The receptor was isolated from a male donor with ankylosing spondylitis. Input material: blood, either unsorted or a sorted T cell fraction (not recorded which). The chain uses TRBV9 and TRBJ2-1; TRBD2 is a possible D gene (6 bases). In nucleotides, the CDR3 is TGTGCCAGCAGCAAGGGAATGGGGGGAAATGAGCAGTTCTTC. Translating gives CASSKGMGGNEQFF.